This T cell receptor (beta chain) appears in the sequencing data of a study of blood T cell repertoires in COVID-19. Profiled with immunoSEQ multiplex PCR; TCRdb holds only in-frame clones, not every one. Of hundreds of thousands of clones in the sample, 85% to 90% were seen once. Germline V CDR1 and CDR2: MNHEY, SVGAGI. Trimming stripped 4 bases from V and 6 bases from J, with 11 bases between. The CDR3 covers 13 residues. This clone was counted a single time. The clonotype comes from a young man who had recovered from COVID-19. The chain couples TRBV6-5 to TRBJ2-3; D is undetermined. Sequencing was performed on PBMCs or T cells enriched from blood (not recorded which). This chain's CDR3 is CASSSRVRDTQYF. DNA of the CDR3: TGTGCCAGCAGTTCCCGGGTTCGGGATACGCAGTATTTT.